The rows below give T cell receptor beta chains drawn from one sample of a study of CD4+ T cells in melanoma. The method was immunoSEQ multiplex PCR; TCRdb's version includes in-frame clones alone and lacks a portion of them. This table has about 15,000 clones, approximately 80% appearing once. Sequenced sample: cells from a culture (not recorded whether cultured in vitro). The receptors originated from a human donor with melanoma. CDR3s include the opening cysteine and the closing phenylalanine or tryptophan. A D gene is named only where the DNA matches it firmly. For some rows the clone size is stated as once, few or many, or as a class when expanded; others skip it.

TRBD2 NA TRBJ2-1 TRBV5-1 CASSLRGGSAYNEQFF TGCGCCAGCAGCCTACGGGGGGGGAGTGCCTACAATGAGCAGTTCTTC
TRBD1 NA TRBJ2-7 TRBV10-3 CAISGTGNYEQYF TGTGCCATCAGCGGGACAGGAAACTACGAGCAGTACTTC
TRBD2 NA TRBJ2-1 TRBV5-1 CASRPPGLSVNEQFF TGCGCCAGCAGGCCGCCGGGACTATCCGTCAATGAGCAGTTCTTC
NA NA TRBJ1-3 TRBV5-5 CASSLGGAAGNTIYF TGTGCCAGCAGCTTGGGGGGGGCTGCTGGAAACACCATATATTTT
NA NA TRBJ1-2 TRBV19 CASSMWDPRNLYYGYTF TGTGCCAGTAGTATGTGGGACCCGCGAAACCTATACTATGGCTACACCTTC
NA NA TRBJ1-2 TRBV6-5 CASRRYLGSNYGYTF TGTGCCAGCAGACGCTACCTCGGATCTAACTATGGCTACACCTTC
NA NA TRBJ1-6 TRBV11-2 CASSWGGSYNSPLHF TGTGCCAGCAGCTGGGGGGGATCCTATAATTCACCCCTCCACTTT
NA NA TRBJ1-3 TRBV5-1 CASSSDGNSGNTIYF TGCGCCAGCAGCTCGGACGGTAACTCTGGAAACACCATATATTTT
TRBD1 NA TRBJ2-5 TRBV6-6 CASSLGQGGRETQYF TGTGCCAGCAGTTTGGGACAGGGAGGGAGAGAGACCCAGTACTTC
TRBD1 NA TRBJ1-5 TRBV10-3 CAISETRTGAYSNQPQHF TGTGCCATCAGTGAGACAAGGACAGGGGCTTATAGCAATCAGCCCCAGCATTTT
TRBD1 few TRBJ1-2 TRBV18 CASSPSAGTGHKYYGYTF TGTGCCAGCTCACCAAGTGCCGGGACAGGGCATAAATACTATGGCTACACCTTC
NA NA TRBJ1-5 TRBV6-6 CASSYLSEDQPQHF TGTGCCAGCAGTTACCTCTCAGAGGATCAGCCCCAGCATTTT
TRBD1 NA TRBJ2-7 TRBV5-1 CASSGRGGQGPAYEQYF TGCGCCAGCAGCGGCCGGGGGGGACAGGGGCCCGCCTACGAGCAGTACTTC
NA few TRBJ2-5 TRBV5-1 CASSFTLGLTQYF TGCGCCAGCAGCTTCACATTAGGACTGACCCAGTACTTC
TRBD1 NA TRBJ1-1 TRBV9 CATSQGERTEAFF TGTGCCACCAGTCAGGGGGAACGGACTGAAGCTTTCTTT
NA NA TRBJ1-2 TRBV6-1 CASSDDSSYGYTF TGTGCCAGCAGCGACGACAGTTCCTATGGCTACACCTTC
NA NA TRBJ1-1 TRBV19 CASSSLPYEAFF TGTGCCAGTAGTTCTCTACCATATGAAGCTTTCTTT
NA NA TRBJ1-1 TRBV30 CAWSGAGADTEAFF TGTGCCTGGAGTGGCGCGGGGGCCGACACTGAAGCTTTCTTT
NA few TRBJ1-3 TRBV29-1 CSVRTAGNTIYF TGCAGCGTGAGGACAGCTGGAAACACCATATATTTT
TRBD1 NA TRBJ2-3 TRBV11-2 CASSLLDRFGDTQYF TGTGCCAGCTCCCTTTTGGACAGGTTTGGAGATACGCAGTATTTT
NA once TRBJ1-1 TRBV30 CAWRQGWYFGAFF TGTGCCTGGAGACAGGGATGGTATTTCGGAGCTTTCTTT
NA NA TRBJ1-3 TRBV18 CASSPTGGNTIYF TGTGCCAGCTCACCAACAGGGGGAAACACCATATATTTT
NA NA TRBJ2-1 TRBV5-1 CASSPTHSPYNEQFF TGCGCCAGCAGTCCGACCCACAGCCCTTACAATGAGCAGTTCTTC